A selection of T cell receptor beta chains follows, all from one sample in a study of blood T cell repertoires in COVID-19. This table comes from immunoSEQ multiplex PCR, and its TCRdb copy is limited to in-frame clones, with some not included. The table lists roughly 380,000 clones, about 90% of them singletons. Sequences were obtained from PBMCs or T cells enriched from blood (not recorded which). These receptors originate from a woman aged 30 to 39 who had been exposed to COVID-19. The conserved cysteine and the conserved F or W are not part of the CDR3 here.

ASSLGRVGWNEQF TRBJ2-1 TRBV7-3
ASSFEDTQY TRBJ2-3 TRBV11-3
ASSSTGGGEAF TRBJ1-1 TRBV7-6
ASSLSSRAGELF TRBJ2-2 TRBV7-3
ASRESGEKLF TRBJ1-4 TRBV25-1
ASSLSGDQPQH TRBJ1-5 TRBV7-8
ASSSGTGPQETQY TRBJ2-5 TRBV7-7
ASSWTSGGQF TRBJ2-1 TRBV13
ASSFLTSGDAYEQY TRBJ2-7 TRBV5-1
SVAEDTQY TRBJ2-3 TRBV29-1
ASSRQGSGSGELF TRBJ2-2 TRBV7-3
ASRSPQGGYTEAF TRBJ1-1 TRBV28
ASTQGLAGGDEQF TRBJ2-1 TRBV3-1/TRBV3-2
ASSWGPTYEQY TRBJ2-7 TRBV28
ASTLHNSGTQY TRBJ2-3 TRBV19
ASSQVQGAGTQY TRBJ2-3 TRBV3-1/TRBV3-2
ASSLSEGAPNYGYT TRBJ1-2 TRBV27
ASSLEASGRFTAYNEQF TRBJ2-1 TRBV5-1
ASSSDSGRASYNEQF TRBJ2-1 TRBV5-1
ASSPQGTYEQY TRBJ2-7 TRBV18
AGPGQVYEQY TRBJ2-7 TRBV10-1
ATSAQQGDQPQH TRBJ1-5 TRBV10-3